One and the same sample provided the 29 T cell receptor beta chains below, sequenced in a study of CD8+ T cells in alopecia areata (dated by TCRdb to the late 2010s). Libraries were prepared through the immunoSEQ multiplex PCR assay. RNA was extracted from all samples and reverse transcribed into cDNA as template for TCR sequencing. What TCRdb holds here is the immuneACCESS table cut down to in-frame rearrangements. Part of the clones is not present; checked against another copy, under half of the missing clones reflect an unresolved V gene, and the others are unexplained. Here the sample has about 220,000 clones; about 57% occur a single time. 1.5% to 2% of the sample is taken by the ten largest. The meaning of the sample's time point label: 4 weeks on oral tofacitinib. According to the study, the label for this sample's treatment or condition signals: oral pan-JAK inhibitor, 5-10 mg twice daily.

The sequenced sample was CD4+ T cells sorted from blood, obtained at week 4, from a patient treated with tofacitinib. The receptors shown here come from a human donor with alopecia areata.

The rearrangement uses TRBV29-1 and TRBJ2-7, with 8 positions matching TRBD1. CDR1 is SQVTM and CDR2 is ANQGSEA in the germline V gene. The CDR3 is made up of 11 amino acids. V was pared by 8 bases and J by 7 bases, with 7 bases of the junction left unmatched. CDR3 nucleotides: TGCAGCACCTCACAGGGGGGAGAGCAGTACTTC. Translating it yields CSTSQGGEQYF.

This chain uses TRBV30 with TRBJ1-1; D is undetermined. CDR3 size: 13 residues. Trimming cost V 0 bases and J 4 bases, with 9 bases left between them. CDR1 and CDR2 (germline): GTSNPN, SVGIG (reference sequence). The CDR3 nucleotides are TGTGCCTGGAGTGTACTCCTCGGCACTGAAGCTTTCTTT. Protein: CAWSVLLGTEAFF.

In this sample, this clone turned up a few times. This chain joins TRBV27 and TRBJ2-6; D might be TRBD2 (5 bases). V was shortened by 5 bases and J by 1 base, with 9 bases between the two germline ends. The CDR3 sequence is 15 residues long. Germline V gene sequence: CDR1 MNHEY, CDR2 SMNVEV (reference sequence). CDR3 coding DNA: TGTGCCAGCAGTCCTCGGGGTTCTGGGGCCAACGTCCTGACTTTC. Amino acid sequence: CASSPRGSGANVLTF.

This clone was seen only once. A junction boundary mismatches the germline segment, possibly from a read error. The chain uses TRBV4-1 and TRBJ2-7, with TRBD1 identical over 7 bases. CDR3 length equals 15 residues. The V gene's germline CDR1 is MGHRA and CDR2 YSYEKL. The CDR3 coding sequence is TGCGCCAGCACCCAACAGGAACAGGGGTCCCACGAGCAGTACTTC. Translating gives CASTQQEQGSHEQYF.

The V call is TRBV4-1, the J call TRBJ1-1; D is undetermined. Germline CDR1 reads MGHRA; CDR2 reads YSYEKL. Trimming removed 1 base at V and 10 bases at J, with 13 bases between. This CDR3 spans 13 amino acids. The CDR3 coding sequence is TGCGCCAGCAGCCAAGTCGTCCGTGAGGTAGCTTTCTTT. Translation gives CASSQVVREVAFF.

This chain uses TRBV2 with TRBJ2-7; possibly TRBD2 for D (5 bases). Germline lookup yields CDR1 SNHLY and CDR2 FYNNEI. The CDR3 totals 15 residues. Deletions cut 4 bases from V and 1 base from J, with 14 bases between. The CDR3 DNA sequence: TGTGCCAGCAGTGTAGGAGGAGTCCGTTCCTACGAGCAGTACTTC. Translating it yields CASSVGGVRSYEQYF.

CDR3 coding DNA: TGTGCCACCAGGCACCCCTCGGGGACAGAAGACTACGAGCAGTACTTC. Encoded protein: CATRHPSGTEDYEQYF. This chain joins TRBV15 and TRBJ2-7, with 7 bases matching TRBD1. V dropped 6 bases and J dropped 3; count of bases not matched to a gene: 14. Germline V gene sequence: CDR1 LNHNV, CDR2 YYDKDF (reference sequence). The CDR3 spans 16 residues.

This clone was found a few times. This chain's CDR3 is CASSQEPSSYEQYF. The CDR3 nucleotides are TGCGCCAGCAGCCAAGAGCCCAGCTCCTACGAGCAGTACTTC. This chain joins TRBV4-3 and TRBJ2-7; D ambiguous. CDR3 length equals 14 residues. Trimming took off 0 bases at V and 0 bases at J, with 6 bases between the two ends. Germline CDR1 is LGHNA and CDR2 is YSLEER.

The chain links TRBV27 to TRBJ2-5; D may be TRBD2 (6 bases). V was pared by 6 bases and J by 7 bases, with 18 bases between. The CDR3 spans 14 residues. Per germline, CDR1 MNHEY and CDR2 SMNVEV (reference sequence). The CDR3: CASSFSAHGGTQYF. The CDR3 DNA reads as TGTGCCAGCAGCTTCTCCGCTCACGGGGGGACCCAGTACTTC.

This clone was found a few times. The chain couples TRBV15 to TRBJ2-3, with D possibly being TRBD1 (6 bases). The CDR3 consists of 14 residues. Germline V gene lookup returns CDR1 LNHNV and CDR2 YYDKDF (reference sequence). The V end was cut by 1 base, the J end by 2 bases, with 7 bases between. The DNA for the CDR3 is TGTGCCACCAGCAGAGGGGACACCACAGATACGCAGTATTTT. Its protein product is CATSRGDTTDTQYF.

V and J are TRBV30 and TRBJ1-1; D gene unclear. The V gene's germline CDR1 is GTSNPN and CDR2 SVGIG (reference sequence). Trimming left V 2 bases short and J 5 bases short, with 12 bases between. The length of the CDR3 is 13 residues. CDR3 protein: CAWSWRRDTEAFF. Here the CDR3 DNA reads TGTGCCTGGAGTTGGCGACGGGATACTGAAGCTTTCTTT.

The sample holds a few counts of this clone. DNA of the CDR3: TGCAGCGTACGACAGGGAAGCACTGAAGCTTTCTTT. It specifies CSVRQGSTEAFF. The chain uses TRBV29-1 and TRBJ1-1, with 7 nucleotides matching TRBD1. This CDR3 has 12 residues. Trimming at V came to 6 bases and at J to 4 bases, leaving 5 bases not matched to a gene. The germline gives CDR1 SQVTM, CDR2 ANQGSEA.

The rearrangement joins TRBV4-3 to TRBJ2-7; 7 bases align to TRBD2. V shed 3 bases, J shed 3 bases, and the junction held 2 bases outside the gene matches. Germline CDR1 reads LGHNA; CDR2 reads YSLEER. The CDR3 extends over 13 amino acids. This chain's CDR3 is CASSQGLLYEQYF. In DNA form, the CDR3 reads TGCGCCAGCAGCCAGGGACTACTCTACGAGCAGTACTTC.

The rearrangement uses TRBV9 and TRBJ2-3; D might be TRBD2 (5 bases). Germline CDR1 and CDR2: SGDLS and YYNGEE. The V and J ends lost 0 bases and 5 bases respectively, with 13 bases between them. This CDR3 spans 15 amino acids. The CDR3 bases are TGTGCCAGCAGCGTAGCAGGTGCAGCGGAAGATACGCAGTATTTT. The encoded protein is CASSVAGAAEDTQYF.

This clone has just a few counts. This chain uses TRBV30 with TRBJ2-3; perhaps D is TRBD1 or TRBD2 (6 bases each). CDR3 size: 13 residues. CDR1 and CDR2 from the germline V gene are GTSNPN and SVGIG (reference sequence). Deletions cut 4 bases from V and 6 bases from J, with 14 bases between. The CDR3 here is CAWTRGVSDTQYF. DNA for the CDR3: TGTGCCTGGACTAGGGGGGTTAGTGATACGCAGTATTTT.

V is TRBV29-1 and J is TRBJ1-5; no clear D. V was pared by 5 bases and J by 0 bases, with 8 bases between. The CDR3 loop spans 13 amino acids. CDR1 is SQVTM, CDR2 ANQGSEA, per germline. CDR3 sequence: CSVSTASNQPQHF. CDR3 nucleotide sequence: TGCAGCGTTTCGACGGCTAGCAATCAGCCCCAGCATTTT.

The rearrangement links TRBV28 to TRBJ2-7, with D hard to call. The CDR3 extends over 11 amino acids. V was pared by 10 bases and J by 6 bases, with 13 bases between. CDR1 and CDR2 (germline): MDHEN, SYDVKM. CDR3 DNA: TGTGCCATCACCAGCCGTCTCGAGCAGTACTTC. It specifies CAITSRLEQYF.

The chain joins TRBV29-1 to TRBJ1-1, with TRBD1 matching over 8 bases. Trimming at V came to 4 bases and at J to 4 bases, leaving 11 bases not matched to a gene. Germline V gene lookup returns CDR1 SQVTM and CDR2 ANQGSEA. CDR3 size: 15 residues. Here the CDR3 reads CSVGSISGGLTEAFF. The CDR3, as DNA: TGCAGCGTTGGGTCCATCTCAGGGGGCCTCACTGAAGCTTTCTTT.

The CDR3 coding sequence is TGTGCCAGCAGCTTCCGCCACAAGATCGGCTACACCTTC. Its protein is CASSFRHKIGYTF. V gene TRBV7-3 combines with J gene TRBJ1-2; D is uncertain. Germline V gene lookup returns CDR1 SGHTA and CDR2 FQGTGA. This CDR3 comprises 13 residues. Trimming shortened V by 3 bases and J by 8 bases, and 13 bases separated the two germline ends.

The chain carries TRBV5-1 and TRBJ1-4; D might be TRBD1 (5 bases). This CDR3 is built from 17 residues. Germline V CDR1 and CDR2: SGHRS, YFSETQ. Trimming stripped 3 bases from V and 0 bases from J, with 15 bases between. In nucleotides, the CDR3 is TGCGCCAGCAGCTCAAACTCAGGGACCGCAACTAATGAAAAACTGTTTTTT. It codes for CASSSNSGTATNEKLFF.

The genes are TRBV7-2 and TRBJ2-2; D gene ambiguous. Germline assignment: CDR1 SGHTA and CDR2 FQGNSA. The CDR3 sequence is 14 residues long. The V gene lost 5 bases and the J gene lost 5 bases, with 12 bases spanning the gap. CDR3 protein: CASSLFRGTGELFF. CDR3 nucleotides: TGTGCCAGCAGCCTCTTCCGTGGGACCGGGGAGCTGTTTTTT.

This chain joins TRBV30 and TRBJ2-7, with 11 bases identical to TRBD2. V lost 7 bases to trimming and J lost 5 bases; unmatched junction nucleotides: 7. Germline loops: CDR1 GTSNPN, CDR2 SVGIG (reference sequence). This CDR3 spans 13 amino acids. The CDR3 coding sequence is TGTGCCTCTACCGGGACTAGCGGTAACGAGCAGTACTTC. It codes for CASTGTSGNEQYF.

The chain employs TRBV29-1 and TRBJ2-3; possibly TRBD2 for D (6 bases). The CDR3 is 16 amino acids. Per germline, CDR1 SQVTM and CDR2 ANQGSEA. The V gene lost 0 bases and the J gene lost 3 bases, with 16 bases spanning the gap. The CDR3 DNA reads TGCAGCGTTGAAGATCGAAGGGAAGGAGGGACAGATACGCAGTATTTT. It translates to CSVEDRREGGTDTQYF.

The chain recombines TRBV30 with TRBJ2-3, with D tentatively TRBD2 (6 bases). V was clipped by 5 bases and J by 2 bases, with 11 bases between them. Germline CDR1 is GTSNPN and CDR2 is SVGIG (reference sequence). This CDR3 has 13 amino acids. The CDR3 loop reads CAWQAGTTDTQYF. The CDR3 DNA reads TGTGCCTGGCAGGCGGGGACCACAGATACGCAGTATTTT.

The genes are TRBV12-5 and TRBJ2-5; D ambiguous. Germline CDR1 is LGHNT and CDR2 is FRNRAP. The CDR3 is 12 amino acids. The V end lost 5 bases, the J end lost 5 bases, and 9 bases lay between the germline ends. The DNA for the CDR3 is TGTGCTAGTGGTGACAACGGGGAGACCCAGTACTTC. It is translated as CASGDNGETQYF.

CDR3 protein: CASSFLGTGTYEQYF. As DNA, the CDR3 is TGTGCCAGCAGCTTCCTTGGGACAGGAACCTACGAGCAGTACTTC. This sequence joins TRBV11-2 and TRBJ2-7; TRBD1 matches 8 bases. V lost 3 bases, J lost 2 bases, and 6 bases stayed unmatched. CDR3 length: 15 amino acids. Per germline, CDR1 SGHAT and CDR2 FQNNGV.

The rearrangement links TRBV9 to TRBJ2-1; 8 nucleotides align to TRBD2. The CDR3 totals 14 residues. Germline V CDR1 and CDR2: SGDLS, YYNGEE. Trimming cost V 4 bases and J 5 bases; bases outside gene matches: 5. For the CDR3, the DNA is TGTGCCAGCAGCCCTACTAGCGGCGACAATGAGCAGTTCTTC. Encoded protein: CASSPTSGDNEQFF.

This clone showed up just once. The J gene is TRBJ2-7, the V gene TRBV7-2; D gene unclear. Germline V gene data show CDR1 as SGHTA and CDR2 as FQGNSA. The CDR3 length is 14 residues. V lost 5 bases to trimming and J lost 5 bases, with 16 bases between them. The CDR3 DNA reads as TGTGCCAGCAGCACAGACTCGACAAGTCACGAGCAGTACTTC. Translated: CASSTDSTSHEQYF.

The chain combines TRBV30 with TRBJ2-7, with D tentatively TRBD2 (5 bases). V gave up 3 bases and J gave up 3 bases, with 12 bases separating them. CDR1 and CDR2 from the germline V gene are GTSNPN and SVGIG (reference sequence). The CDR3 is 13 amino acids. CDR3 DNA: TGTGCCTGGAGCCCCAGGAGGTACTACGAGCAGTACTTC. Translated, it gives CAWSPRRYYEQYF.